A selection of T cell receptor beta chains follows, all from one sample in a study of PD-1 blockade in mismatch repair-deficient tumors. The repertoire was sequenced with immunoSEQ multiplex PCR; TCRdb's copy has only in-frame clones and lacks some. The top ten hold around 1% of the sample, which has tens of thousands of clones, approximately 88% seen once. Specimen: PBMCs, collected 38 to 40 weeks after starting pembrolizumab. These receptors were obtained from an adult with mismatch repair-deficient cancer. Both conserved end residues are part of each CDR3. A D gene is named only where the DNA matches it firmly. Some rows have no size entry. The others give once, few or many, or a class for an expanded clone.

TGTGCCAGCAGCTTAGCTTGGCAGACCTACGAGCAGTACTTC CASSLAWQTYEQYF TRBJ2-7 - - TRBV7-2
TGTGCCAGCAGCTTACGGGCTAGCGCCTCCTACGAGCAGTACTTC CASSLRASASYEQYF TRBJ2-7 few - TRBV7-2
TGTGCCAGCAGTTTTGGCGGAAGCTATGGCTACACCTTC CASSFGGSYGYTF TRBJ1-2 few - TRBV28
TGTGCCAGTAGTATAGATGGAAACAGTAACACTGAAGCTTTCTTT CASSIDGNSNTEAFF TRBJ1-1 once - TRBV19
TGTGCCACCAACCAGCGGAGGGCGGCTAATGAAAAACTGTTTTTT CATNQRRAANEKLFF TRBJ1-4 - - TRBV15
TGCGCCAGCAGCGGACAGGAGCCCTACGAGCAGTACTTC CASSGQEPYEQYF TRBJ2-7 - TRBD1 TRBV10-1
TGTGCCAGCAGCCAGGATGGGGGGTGGGGGACAGGGAGCTCCTACGAGCAGTACTTC CASSQDGGWGTGSSYEQYF TRBJ2-7 - TRBD1 TRBV27
TGTGCCAGCAGAACCCCGGGGGAGAACTACGAGCAGTACTTC CASRTPGENYEQYF TRBJ2-7 few - TRBV5-5
TGTGCCAGCAGCCTACCTGGCACTGAAGCTTTCTTT CASSLPGTEAFF TRBJ1-1 few - TRBV9
TGTGCCAGCGAGGGTGGGGGGAAGGCTAGCTACGAGCAGTACTTC CASEGGGKASYEQYF TRBJ2-7 - - TRBV28
TGTGCCAGCAGTTTAGGCAGGGTAAACTCTGGCTACACCTTC CASSLGRVNSGYTF TRBJ1-2 - - TRBV27
TGTGCCAGCAGCCTAATAGTGAATCAGCCCCAGCATTTT CASSLIVNQPQHF TRBJ1-5 - - TRBV4-2
TGCAGTGCAAGCATGAAAGTTGAAGCTTTCTTT CSASMKVEAFF TRBJ1-1 - - TRBV20-1
TGTGCCAGTAGTAACACTCCGGGACATAACTATGGCTACACCTTC CASSNTPGHNYGYTF TRBJ1-2 - - TRBV19
TGTGCCAGCACCGACGCCTCCGGGATCGGTGAGCAGTTCTTC CASTDASGIGEQFF TRBJ2-1 once - TRBV21-1
TGTGCCAGCAGTCGACAGGGGGGAAATCAGCCCCAGCATTTT CASSRQGGNQPQHF TRBJ1-5 - TRBD1 TRBV2
TGTGCCAGCAGCTTGGGCCGGGACAGGGTGTTAAGAGAGACCCAGTACTTC CASSLGRDRVLRETQYF TRBJ2-5 - TRBD1 TRBV5-5
TGTGCCAGCAGTTACGAGGGTATTCAAGGCTACACCTTC CASSYEGIQGYTF TRBJ1-2 - - TRBV6-6
TGTGCCAGCAGCTTCAGGGGATCCGGGGCCAACGTCCTGACTTTC CASSFRGSGANVLTF TRBJ2-6 - - TRBV13
TGTGCCAGCAGCAAGGACTTGCCCAATCAGCCCCAGCATTTT CASSKDLPNQPQHF TRBJ1-5 - - TRBV7-9